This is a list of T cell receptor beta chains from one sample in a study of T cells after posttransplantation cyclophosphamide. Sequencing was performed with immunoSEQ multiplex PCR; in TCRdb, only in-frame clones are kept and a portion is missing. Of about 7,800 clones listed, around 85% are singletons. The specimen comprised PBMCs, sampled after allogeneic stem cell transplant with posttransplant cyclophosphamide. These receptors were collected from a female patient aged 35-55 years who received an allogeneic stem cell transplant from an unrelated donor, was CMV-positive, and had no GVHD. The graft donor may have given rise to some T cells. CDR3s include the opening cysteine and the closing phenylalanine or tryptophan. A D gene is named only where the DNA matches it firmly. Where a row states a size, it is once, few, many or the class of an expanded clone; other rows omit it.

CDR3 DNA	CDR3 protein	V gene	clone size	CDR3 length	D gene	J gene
TGTGCCATCGGGGCGGGGGTCGATCAGCCCCAGCATTTT	CAIGAGVDQPQHF	TRBV10-3	-	13	-	TRBJ1-5
TGCGCCAGCAGCTTGGAGGAACTAGCGGGGGGCTCCTACGAGCAGTACTTC	CASSLEELAGGSYEQYF	TRBV5-1	-	17	TRBD2	TRBJ2-7
TGTGCCAGCAGCTTAGACGGGGACAGGGGACGTACTTCTGAAGCTTTCTTT	CASSLDGDRGRTSEAFF	TRBV7-9	-	17	TRBD1	TRBJ1-1
TGTGCCAGCAGTGATCTCTCGGGTACATACGAGCAGTACTTC	CASSDLSGTYEQYF	TRBV2	-	14	-	TRBJ2-7
TGTGCCAGTTCTAGCCGTATGAACACTGAAGCTTTCTTT	CASSSRMNTEAFF	TRBV7-3	-	13	-	TRBJ1-1
TGTGCCAGCAGTTATCGGGCGGGGAAACCCTACGAGCAGTACTTC	CASSYRAGKPYEQYF	TRBV6-6	once	15	-	TRBJ2-7
TGTGCCAGCAGTGGGGACGGGCAGGGGACAGATACGCAGTATTTT	CASSGDGQGTDTQYF	TRBV6-1	-	15	-	TRBJ2-3
TGCGCCAGCAGCCAAGAATGGGCAGGGGATTTCTATGGCTACACCTTC	CASSQEWAGDFYGYTF	TRBV4-3	once	16	-	TRBJ1-2
TGTGCCAGCAGCCACGGGGGAGCTACATCCTACGAGCAGTACTTC	CASSHGGATSYEQYF	TRBV6-5	-	15	-	TRBJ2-7
TGTGCCAGCAGCTTAGATGCAACAAATAACTACGAGCAGTACTTC	CASSLDATNNYEQYF	TRBV11-2	-	15	-	TRBJ2-7
TGTGCCAGCAGTGACGGAGGGAATAGAAGAGATCAGCCCCAGCATTTT	CASSDGGNRRDQPQHF	TRBV25-1	-	16	-	TRBJ1-5
TGTGCCAGCAGCTTAGGAGGGCAATCCTACGAGCAGTACTTC	CASSLGGQSYEQYF	TRBV11-3	-	14	-	TRBJ2-7
TGTGCCATCAGGGATGGGGGGGATTCACCCCTCCACTTT	CAIRDGGDSPLHF	TRBV10-3	-	13	-	TRBJ1-6
TGCGCCAGCAGCTTGGAGTCAGGGGGCAACACCGGGGAGCTGTTTTTT	CASSLESGGNTGELFF	TRBV5-1	-	16	TRBD1	TRBJ2-2
TGTGCCGGCAGCTTGGCATACGGGGGAGTCACAGATACGCAGTATTTT	CAGSLAYGGVTDTQYF	TRBV5-6	-	16	-	TRBJ2-3
TGCAGTGCTGGGGGGGATACGCAGTATTTT	CSAGGDTQYF	TRBV20-1	-	10	-	TRBJ2-3
TGCAGTGCTCCCAAAGAGACCCAGTACTTC	CSAPKETQYF	TRBV20-1	-	10	-	TRBJ2-5
TGTGCCAGCAGCTTAAGACAGCCCTACTACGAGCAGTACTTC	CASSLRQPYYEQYF	TRBV11-3	once	14	-	TRBJ2-7
TGTGCCAGCAGCTCAGCCCCAGGGCACAATCAGCCCCAGCATTTT	CASSSAPGHNQPQHF	TRBV7-2	-	15	-	TRBJ1-5
TGCGCCAGCAACTCCGGGATGACTAGCGGGGGGGCCACAGATACGCAGTATTTT	CASNSGMTSGGATDTQYF	TRBV5-1	-	18	TRBD2	TRBJ2-3
TGTGCCAGCCCGGAGGGCAGGGTAGTCTATGGCTACACCTTC	CASPEGRVVYGYTF	TRBV5-8	-	14	-	TRBJ1-2
TGCAGCGCCTCGGGGGGGACCAAAAACATTCAGTACTTC	CSASGGTKNIQYF	TRBV29-1	-	13	TRBD2	TRBJ2-4
TGTGCCAGCAGCCAGGGACTAGCGGACAATGAGCAGTTCTTC	CASSQGLADNEQFF	TRBV6-7	-	14	TRBD2	TRBJ2-1
TGTGCCAGCTCGGTAGACAGGGTGAATACACCCCTCCACTTT	CASSVDRVNTPLHF	TRBV10-3	-	14	TRBD1	TRBJ1-6
TGTGCCAGCATAGAATTTTCTGGAAACACCATATATTTT	CASIEFSGNTIYF	TRBV2	-	13	-	TRBJ1-3
TGTGCCAGCAGCTTAGTAATGGGGGGAGCCAAAAACATTCAGTACTTC	CASSLVMGGAKNIQYF	TRBV7-2	once	16	-	TRBJ2-4
TGTGCCAGTAGTATTTCGGGGCAGGGGGCTTCTCCGAACACTGAAGCTTTCTTT	CASSISGQGASPNTEAFF	TRBV19	-	18	TRBD1	TRBJ1-1
TGTGCCAGCAGTGGACACTACAATGAGCAGTTCTTC	CASSGHYNEQFF	TRBV28	-	12	-	TRBJ2-1
TGCGCCAGCAGCTCGCAGGGACAGCTTAGTGAAAAACTGTTTTTT	CASSSQGQLSEKLFF	TRBV5-1	once	15	TRBD1	TRBJ1-4
TGTGCCAGCAGCTTGGCTAGCGGGGGGGCTTACGACGAGCAGTACTTC	CASSLASGGAYDEQYF	TRBV5-4	-	16	TRBD2	TRBJ2-7
TGTGCCAGCAGCTCTTATAGCGGGGGGGCCGGGGGGACAGATACGCAGTATTTT	CASSSYSGGAGGTDTQYF	TRBV7-8	few	18	TRBD2	TRBJ2-3
TGTGCCAGCAGCCAAGATCCACTAGCGGGATACATCTACAATGAGCAGTTCTTC	CASSQDPLAGYIYNEQFF	TRBV14	few	18	TRBD2	TRBJ2-1
TGTGCCTGGAGTGTGGGCAGAAACACAGATACGCAGTATTTT	CAWSVGRNTDTQYF	TRBV30	-	14	-	TRBJ2-3
TGTGCCAGCAGTATCGGACAACTGGTAGCTCCGTTCTTC	CASSIGQLVAPFF	TRBV28	once	13	-	TRBJ2-1
TGTGCCTGGAGAACACAGGGGAGTAGCAATCAGCCCCAGCATTTT	CAWRTQGSSNQPQHF	TRBV30	few	15	TRBD1	TRBJ1-5
TGTGCCAGCAGCTTACAACTCGAGACCCAGTACTTC	CASSLQLETQYF	TRBV7-9	-	12	-	TRBJ2-5
TGTGCCAGCAGCGTGTTTCTAGCGGGGGGGCCTGGAGATACGCAGTATTTT	CASSVFLAGGPGDTQYF	TRBV9	once	17	TRBD2	TRBJ2-3
TGTGCCAGCAGCTTAGGGACTAGCGGGGATTGGGATACGCAGTATTTT	CASSLGTSGDWDTQYF	TRBV11-2	-	16	TRBD2	TRBJ2-3
TGTGCCAGCAGCGTAGAACAGTCCCCCTACAATGAGCAGTTCTTC	CASSVEQSPYNEQFF	TRBV9	-	15	-	TRBJ2-1
TGCAGCCAAAGATCGAGCCTGGGCGGCTACACCTTC	CSQRSSLGGYTF	TRBV29-1	-	12	-	TRBJ1-2
TGTGCCAGCAGTGAATGGTCGGACACTGAAGCTTTCTTT	CASSEWSDTEAFF	TRBV6-1	-	13	-	TRBJ1-1
TGTGCCAGCAGCTGGGGAGAGTTGCCGAATGAAAAACTGTTTTTT	CASSWGELPNEKLFF	TRBV5-5	-	15	-	TRBJ1-4
TGTGCCAGCTCGGGGGGCTCGAGCTATGGCTACACCTTC	CASSGGSSYGYTF	TRBV28	once	13	-	TRBJ1-2
TGTGCCAGCAGCTGGAGCGGAGACAATGAGCAGTTCTTC	CASSWSGDNEQFF	TRBV7-3	once	13	-	TRBJ2-1
TGCAGTGCCCTATTAGACATTCAGTACTTC	CSALLDIQYF	TRBV20-1	-	10	-	TRBJ2-4